Listed here are 17 T cell receptor beta chains from one sample, sequenced in a study of T cells in Graves' hyperthyroidism and ophthalmopathy. RNA transcripts served as the template for amplifying TCR beta CDR3 regions. The HTBI primer set was used in a first-round RT-PCR of the TCR CDR3. TCRdb re-called the multiplex PCR reads with MiXCR, one entry per CDR3 protein. The data contain around 420,000 distinct CDR3 sequences, 15% to 19% of them singletons. The specimen sequenced was blood. The receptors were sampled from a woman aged 18-29 years with Graves' hyperthyroidism.

This clonotype occurred a few times. The rearrangement links TRBV9 to TRBJ1-5, with 11 positions matching TRBD1. The CDR3 runs to 15 residues. Germline assignment: CDR1 SGDLS and CDR2 YYNGEE. With V trimmed by 3 bases and J by 9 bases, 8 bases remained unmatched. CDR3 in amino acids: CASSAEGQGARPQHF. CDR3 nucleotide sequence: TGTGCCAGCAGCGCCGAAGGACAGGGGGCCAGGCCCCAGCATTTT.

The J gene is TRBJ2-3, the V gene TRBV6-1; D call uncertain. The germline gives CDR1 MNHNS, CDR2 SASEGT. This CDR3 has 15 residues. Trimming stripped 10 bases from V and 4 bases from J, with 21 bases between. The CDR3 sequence is CATGLVLAGADTQYF. The CDR3 DNA sequence: TGTGCCACCGGATTGGTCTTAGCCGGTGCAGATACGCAGTATTTT.

This clonotype was counted ten times or more. Its ends do not fully match the called genes, so a read error is possible. This chain joins TRBV6-1 and TRBJ2-5; a possible D gene is TRBD1 (5 bases). CDR3 size: 15 residues. Germline V gene sequence: CDR1 MNHNS, CDR2 SASEGT. CDR3 loop: CASSQAPGYQETQYF. The CDR3 coding sequence is TGTGCCAGCAGTCAAGCTCCAGGGTACCAAGAGACCCAGTACTTC.

Many counts were recorded for this clonotype. The chain carries TRBV7-3 and TRBJ2-7, with D unresolved. In germline, CDR1 is SGHTA, CDR2 FQGTGA. V was pared by 2 bases and J by 4 bases, with 15 bases between. The CDR3 is made up of 15 amino acids. The CDR3 protein is CASSLEPAVLYEQYF. Here the CDR3 DNA reads TGTGCCAGCAGCTTAGAGCCGGCAGTTCTATACGAGCAGTACTTC.

This chain links TRBV12-3 or TRBV12-4 with TRBJ2-1, with 8 bases that match TRBD2. The CDR3 has 16 residues. V lost 6 bases, J lost 6 bases, and 13 bases stayed unmatched. DNA for the CDR3: TGTGCCAGCAGCCATTCACCGGGACTAGTGCTCAATGAGCAGTTCTTC. Translation: CASSHSPGLVLNEQFF.

This clonotype showed up many times. The V and J genes are TRBV11-2 and TRBJ1-2; D not resolved. V lost 6 bases and J lost 4, with 9 bases in between. CDR1 and CDR2 (germline): SGHAT, FQNNGV. The CDR3 runs 12 residues. In DNA form, the CDR3 reads TGTGCCAGCAGTAATACGGGCTATGGCTACACCTTC. Residues: CASSNTGYGYTF. The entire variable domain, with the rest obtained from reference TRBV11-2 and TRBJ1-2, is as follows: EAGVAQSPRYKIIEKRQSVAFWCNPISGHATLYWYQQILGQGPKLLIQFQNNGVVDDSQLPKDRFSAERLKGVDSTLKIQPAKLEDSAVYLCASSNTGYGYTFGSGTRLTVV.

This clonotype was seen ten or more times. The V and J genes are TRBV6-1 and TRBJ1-2, with 7 bases lining up with TRBD1. This CDR3 comprises 18 residues. Germline-derived CDR1 and CDR2 are MNHNS and SASEGT. The V segment lost 5 bases and the J segment 8 bases; nucleotides outside the gene matches: 23. The CDR3 loop is CASSPNFRGADSPGGYTF. CDR3 sequence (DNA): TGTGCCAGCAGTCCGAATTTCAGGGGGGCGGATTCCCCGGGGGGCTACACCTTC.

This clonotype turned up a few times. The J gene is TRBJ2-5, the V gene TRBV4-1; the D gene is possibly TRBD2 (6 bases). V was cut by 4 bases and J by 5 bases, with 14 bases left in between. The CDR3 covers 14 residues. The germline V gene has CDR1 MGHRA and CDR2 YSYEKL. The CDR3 nucleotides read TGCGCCAGCAGCCGTCCCGGGGGAGCCGAGACCCAGTACTTC. Protein: CASSRPGGAETQYF.

The CDR3 reads CASSLGGGGRGRYGYTF. The CDR3 nucleotides are TGTGCCAGCAGCTTAGGGGGAGGGGGCCGGGGTCGCTATGGCTACACCTTC. J is TRBJ1-2 and V is TRBV5-4; the match to TRBD1 covers 7 bases. From germline, CDR1 is SGHNT and CDR2 YYREEE (reference sequence). CDR3 length: 17 residues. V was clipped by 2 bases and J by 4 bases; unmatched bases: 14.

The J gene is TRBJ2-1, the V gene TRBV7-9; 8 bases map to TRBD2. Germline lookup yields CDR1 SEHNR and CDR2 FQNEAQ (reference sequence). CDR3 length: 16 residues. The J segment lost 0 bases and the V segment lost 2 bases, leaving 3 bases of the junction unmatched. For the CDR3, the DNA is TGTGCCAGCAGCTTACGGGGGGGCCTCTCCTACAATGAGCAGTTCTTC. Its protein product is CASSLRGGLSYNEQFF. Full variable domain (missing parts from reference TRBV7-9 and TRBJ2-1): DTGVSQNPRHKITKRGQNVTFRCDPISEHNRLYWYRQTLGQGPEFLTYFQNEAQLEKSRLLSDRFSAERPKGSFSTLEIQRTEQGDSAMYLCASSLRGGLSYNEQFFGPGTRLTVL.

This clonotype occurred many times. V and J are TRBV6-5 and TRBJ1-2; D is unclear. The V and J ends lost 2 bases and 0 bases respectively, with 7 bases between them. Germline values: CDR1 MNHEY, CDR2 SVGAGI. The CDR3 contains 14 residues. CDR3 sequence: CASSYRETNYGYTF. The CDR3, as DNA: TGTGCCAGCAGTTACAGGGAAACTAACTATGGCTACACCTTC.

This clonotype was seen ten or more times. This rearrangement joins TRBV11-3 to TRBJ1-2; D ambiguous. From germline, CDR1 is SGHNT and CDR2 YENEEA. This CDR3 contains 15 residues. V lost 5 bases and J lost 0, with 13 bases in between. DNA of the CDR3: TGTGCCAGCAGCCCCTCCCCGAGTACTAACTATGGCTACACCTTC. Protein: CASSPSPSTNYGYTF.

This sequence joins TRBV6-1 and TRBJ2-5; 7 bases map to TRBD2. CDR1 and CDR2 (germline): MNHNS, SASEGT. Trimming cost V 8 bases and J 5 bases; bases outside gene matches: 11. CDR3 size: 14 residues. As DNA, the CDR3 is TGTGCCAGCTATCTCCCGGGGGGTATGGAGACCCAGTACTTC. It translates to CASYLPGGMETQYF.

This clonotype was picked up many times. The chain links TRBV2 to TRBJ2-3, with D possibly matching TRBD1 (7 bases). The germline V gene has CDR1 SNHLY and CDR2 FYNNEI. V shed 10 bases and J shed 0 bases, with 17 bases lying between them. The CDR3 spans 15 residues. The CDR3 DNA reads TGTGCCACCCCCGACAGGGACTTCAGCACAGATACGCAGTATTTT. Protein product: CATPDRDFSTDTQYF.

Only one count was recorded for this clonotype. The genes are TRBV6-1 and TRBJ1-2; D remains unclear. The CDR3 extends over 16 amino acids. The V gene's germline CDR1 is MNHNS and CDR2 SASEGT. V was pared by 4 bases and J by 0 bases, with 15 bases between. The DNA for the CDR3 is TGTGCCAGCAGTGTACGGGCGTCTCCGACTAACTATGGCTACACCTTC. Protein: CASSVRASPTNYGYTF.

Ten or more counts support this clonotype. The chain carries TRBV6-2 or TRBV6-3 and TRBJ2-4, with TRBD2 identical over 12 bases. CDR1 is MNHEY and CDR2 is SVGEGT in the germline V gene. With V trimmed by 6 bases and J by 11 bases, 5 bases remained unmatched. This CDR3 is 13 amino acids long. CDR3 residues: CASSQLAGGFQYF. The CDR3 bases are TGTGCCAGCAGCCAACTAGCGGGAGGTTTTCAGTACTTC.

This clonotype was counted a few times. The chain has TRBV6-1 and TRBJ2-1; 8 bases agree with TRBD1. The CDR3 consists of 13 residues. Germline lookup yields CDR1 MNHNS and CDR2 SASEGT. V lost 6 bases to trimming and J lost 9 bases; unmatched junction nucleotides: 7. The CDR3 region has the DNA TGTGCCAGCAGCCCCGGACAGGGTGCTGAGCAGTTCTTC. Residues: CASSPGQGAEQFF.